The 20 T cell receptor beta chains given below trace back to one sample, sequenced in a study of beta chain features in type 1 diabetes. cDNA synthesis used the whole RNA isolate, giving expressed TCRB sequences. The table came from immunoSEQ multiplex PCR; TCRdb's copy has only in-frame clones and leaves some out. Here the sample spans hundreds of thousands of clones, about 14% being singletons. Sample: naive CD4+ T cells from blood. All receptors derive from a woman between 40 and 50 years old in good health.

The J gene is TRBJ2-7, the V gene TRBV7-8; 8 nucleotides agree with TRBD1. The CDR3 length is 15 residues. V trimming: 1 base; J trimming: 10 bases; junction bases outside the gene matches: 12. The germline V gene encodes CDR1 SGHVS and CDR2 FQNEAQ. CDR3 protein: CASSLGISGGEYQYF. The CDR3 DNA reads TGTGCCAGCAGCTTAGGAATCTCAGGGGGCGAATACCAGTACTTC.

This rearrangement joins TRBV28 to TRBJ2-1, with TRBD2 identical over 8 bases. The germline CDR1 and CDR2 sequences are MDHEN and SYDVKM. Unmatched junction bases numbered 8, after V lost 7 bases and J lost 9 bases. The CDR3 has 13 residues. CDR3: CASISRGGSEQFF. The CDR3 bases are TGTGCCAGCATTTCACGGGGGGGCTCTGAGCAGTTCTTC. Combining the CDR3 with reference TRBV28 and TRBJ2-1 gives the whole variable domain DVKVTQSSRYLVKRTGEKVFLECVQDMDHENMFWYRQDPGLGLRLIYFSYDVKMKEKGDIPEGYSVSREKKERFSLILESASTNQTSMYLCASISRGGSEQFFGPGTRLTVL.

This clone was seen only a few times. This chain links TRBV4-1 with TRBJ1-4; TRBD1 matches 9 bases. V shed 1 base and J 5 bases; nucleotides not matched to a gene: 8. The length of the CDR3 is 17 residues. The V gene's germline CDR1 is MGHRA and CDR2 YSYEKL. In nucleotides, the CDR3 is TGCGCCAGCAGCCAAGGAGGAACAGGGGGCTTCAATGAAAAACTGTTTTTT. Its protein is CASSQGGTGGFNEKLFF.

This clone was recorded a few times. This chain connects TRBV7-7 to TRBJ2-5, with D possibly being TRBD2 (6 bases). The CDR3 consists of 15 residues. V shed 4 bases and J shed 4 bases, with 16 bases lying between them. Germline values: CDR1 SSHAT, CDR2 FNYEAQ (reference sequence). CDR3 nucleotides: TGTGCCAGCAGCTCCGGGGGAGACGCCAGAGAGACCCAGTACTTC. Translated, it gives CASSSGGDARETQYF.

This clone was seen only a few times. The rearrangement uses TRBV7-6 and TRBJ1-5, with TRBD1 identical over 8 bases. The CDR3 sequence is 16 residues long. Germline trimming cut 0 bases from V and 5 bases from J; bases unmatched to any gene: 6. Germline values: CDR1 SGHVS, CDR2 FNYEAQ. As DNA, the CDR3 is TGTGCCAGCAGCTTAGCGTGCACAGGGGGGTATCAGCCCCAGCATTTT. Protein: CASSLACTGGYQPQHF.

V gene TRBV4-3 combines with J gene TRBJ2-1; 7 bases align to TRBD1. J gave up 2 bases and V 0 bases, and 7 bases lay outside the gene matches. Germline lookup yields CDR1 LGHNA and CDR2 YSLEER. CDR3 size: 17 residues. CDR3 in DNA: TGCGCCAGCAGCCAAGATGTCGAGACAGGGCCCTACAATGAGCAGTTCTTC. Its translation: CASSQDVETGPYNEQFF.

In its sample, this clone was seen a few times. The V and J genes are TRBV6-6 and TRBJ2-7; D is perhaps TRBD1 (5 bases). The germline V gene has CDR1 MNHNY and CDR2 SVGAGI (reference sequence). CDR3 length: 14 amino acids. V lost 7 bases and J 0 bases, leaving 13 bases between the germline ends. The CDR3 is CASIQTEISYEQYF. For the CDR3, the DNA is TGTGCCAGCATCCAGACAGAAATCTCCTACGAGCAGTACTTC.

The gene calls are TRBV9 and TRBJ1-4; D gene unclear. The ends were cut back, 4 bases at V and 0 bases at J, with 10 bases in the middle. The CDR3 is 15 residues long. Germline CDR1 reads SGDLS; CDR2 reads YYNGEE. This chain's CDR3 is CASSFRETTNEKLFF. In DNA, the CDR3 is TGTGCCAGCAGCTTTCGGGAAACAACTAATGAAAAACTGTTTTTT.

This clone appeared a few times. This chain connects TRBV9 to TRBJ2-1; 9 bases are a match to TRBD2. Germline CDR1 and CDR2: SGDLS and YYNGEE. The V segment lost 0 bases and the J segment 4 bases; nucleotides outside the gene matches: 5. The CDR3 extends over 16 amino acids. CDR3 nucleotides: TGTGCCAGCAGCGTAGTCGCAGCGGGGGGATACAATGAGCAGTTCTTC. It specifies CASSVVAAGGYNEQFF.

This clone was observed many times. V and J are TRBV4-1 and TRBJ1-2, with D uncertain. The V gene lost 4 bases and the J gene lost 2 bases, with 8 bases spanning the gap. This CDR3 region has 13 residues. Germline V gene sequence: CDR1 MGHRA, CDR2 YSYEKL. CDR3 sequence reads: CASSLERNYGYTF. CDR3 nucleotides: TGCGCCAGCAGCCTAGAGAGAAACTATGGCTACACCTTC.

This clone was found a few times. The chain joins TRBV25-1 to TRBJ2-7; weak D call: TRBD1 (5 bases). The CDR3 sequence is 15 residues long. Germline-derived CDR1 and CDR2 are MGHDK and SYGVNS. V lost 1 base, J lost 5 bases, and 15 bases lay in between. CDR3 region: CASSELKGYEDEQYF. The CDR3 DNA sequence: TGTGCCAGCAGTGAATTAAAGGGGTACGAAGACGAGCAGTACTTC.

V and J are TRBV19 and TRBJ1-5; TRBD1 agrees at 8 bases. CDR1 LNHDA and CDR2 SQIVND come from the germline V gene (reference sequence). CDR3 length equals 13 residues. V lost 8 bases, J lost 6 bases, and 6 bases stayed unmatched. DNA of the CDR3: TGTGCCAGTTTGTCTGACAGGGGTCAGCCCCAGCATTTT. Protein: CASLSDRGQPQHF.

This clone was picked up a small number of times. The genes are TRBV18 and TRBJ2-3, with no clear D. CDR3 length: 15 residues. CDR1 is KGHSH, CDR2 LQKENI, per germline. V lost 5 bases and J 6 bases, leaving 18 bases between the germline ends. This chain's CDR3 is CASSLFLVESDTQYF. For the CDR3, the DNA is TGTGCCAGCTCATTGTTTCTTGTGGAGTCGGATACGCAGTATTTT.

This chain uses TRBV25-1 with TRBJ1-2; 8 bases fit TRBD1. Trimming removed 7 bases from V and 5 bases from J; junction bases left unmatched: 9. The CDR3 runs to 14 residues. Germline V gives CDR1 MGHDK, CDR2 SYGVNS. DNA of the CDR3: TGTGCCAGCACCATTTCAGGGGGCGGGTATGGCTACACCTTC. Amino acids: CASTISGGGYGYTF.

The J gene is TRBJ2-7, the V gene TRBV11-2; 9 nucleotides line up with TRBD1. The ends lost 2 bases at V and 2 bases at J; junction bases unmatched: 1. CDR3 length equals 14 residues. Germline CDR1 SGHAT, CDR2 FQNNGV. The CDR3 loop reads CASSLRQGAYEQYF. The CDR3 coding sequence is TGTGCCAGCAGCTTACGACAGGGGGCCTACGAGCAGTACTTC.

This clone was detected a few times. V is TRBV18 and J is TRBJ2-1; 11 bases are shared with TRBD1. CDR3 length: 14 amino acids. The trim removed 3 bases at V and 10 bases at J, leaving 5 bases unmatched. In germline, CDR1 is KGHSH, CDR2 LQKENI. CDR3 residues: CASSPGQGAREQFF. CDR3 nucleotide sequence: TGTGCCAGCTCACCTGGACAGGGGGCTCGCGAGCAGTTCTTC.

CDR3 residues: CASSLYGAGRLTGANVLTF. The CDR3 DNA reads as TGTGCCAGCAGTTTATACGGGGCAGGGAGGCTCACTGGGGCCAACGTCCTGACTTTC. The rearrangement joins TRBV27 to TRBJ2-6; possibly TRBD2 for D (6 bases). The CDR3 is 19 residues long. CDR1 is MNHEY and CDR2 is SMNVEV in the germline V gene (reference sequence). V was clipped by 1 base and J by 2 bases, with 18 bases between them.

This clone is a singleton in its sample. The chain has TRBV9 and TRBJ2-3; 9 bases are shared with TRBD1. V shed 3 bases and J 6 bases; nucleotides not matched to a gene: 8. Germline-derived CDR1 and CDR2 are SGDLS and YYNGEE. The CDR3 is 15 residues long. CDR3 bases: TGTGCCAGCAGCGGTACAGGGGGCAGAGGCGATACGCAGTATTTT. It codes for CASSGTGGRGDTQYF.

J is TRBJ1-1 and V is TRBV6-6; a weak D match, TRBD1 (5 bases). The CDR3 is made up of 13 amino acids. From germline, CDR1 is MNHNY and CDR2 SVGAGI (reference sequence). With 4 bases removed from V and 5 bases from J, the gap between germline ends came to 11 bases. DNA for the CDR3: TGTGCCAGCAGTTGGTCGGGGGGAACTGAAGCTTTCTTT. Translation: CASSWSGGTEAFF.

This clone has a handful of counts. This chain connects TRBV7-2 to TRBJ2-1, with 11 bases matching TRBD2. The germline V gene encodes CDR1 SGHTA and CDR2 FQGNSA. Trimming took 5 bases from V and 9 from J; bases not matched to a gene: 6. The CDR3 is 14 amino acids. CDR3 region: CASSPRLAGIEQFF. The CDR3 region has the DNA TGTGCCAGCAGCCCCAGACTAGCGGGAATTGAGCAGTTCTTC.